This TCR beta chain is drawn from a study of cytotoxic CD8 clonotypes in ibrutinib-treated CLL. Findings of the study overall: Clonality increased at ibrutinib response and stayed stable in sustained remission. At progression, however, it fell back toward baseline.

About this clone: The antigen is undetermined.

Profiled with immunoSEQ multiplex PCR; TCRdb holds only in-frame clones, not every one. This sample has around 200,000 clones; 65% to 80% occur once, and the top ten carry approximately 6%. Sequences were derived from PBMCs, sampled after 12 months of ibrutinib treatment. The receptor was derived from a human donor with chronic lymphocytic leukemia.

The CDR3, as DNA: TGTGCCAGCAGCTTCGACAGGGAAGTTGAAGCTTTCTTT. Its protein product is CASSFDREVEAFF. The gene calls are TRBV7-2 and TRBJ1-1; 7 bases are shared with TRBD1. The CDR3 is made up of 13 amino acids. J was trimmed by 7 bases and V by 3 bases; bases with no gene match: 5. Germline CDR1 and CDR2: SGHTA and FQGNSA.